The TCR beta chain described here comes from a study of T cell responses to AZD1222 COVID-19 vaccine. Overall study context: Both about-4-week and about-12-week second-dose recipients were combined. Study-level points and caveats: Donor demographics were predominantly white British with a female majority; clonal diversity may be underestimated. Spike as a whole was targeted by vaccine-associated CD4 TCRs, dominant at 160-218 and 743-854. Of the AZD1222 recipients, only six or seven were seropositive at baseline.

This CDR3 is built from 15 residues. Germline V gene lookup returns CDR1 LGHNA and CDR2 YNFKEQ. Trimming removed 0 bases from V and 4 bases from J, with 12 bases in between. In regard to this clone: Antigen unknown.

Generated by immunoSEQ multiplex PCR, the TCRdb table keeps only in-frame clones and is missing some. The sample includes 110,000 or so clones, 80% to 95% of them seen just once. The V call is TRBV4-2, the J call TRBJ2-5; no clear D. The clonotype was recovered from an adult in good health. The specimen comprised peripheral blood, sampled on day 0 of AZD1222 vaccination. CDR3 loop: CASSQDGASRETQYF. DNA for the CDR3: TGTGCCAGCAGCCAAGATGGTGCTAGTCGAGAGACCCAGTACTTC.